The next 24 T cell receptor beta chains were all read from a single sample in a study of blood T cell repertoires in COVID-19. TCRdb's copy holds only in-frame clones and misses some; the assay was immunoSEQ multiplex PCR. The sample holds around 250,000 clones, 65% to 90% seen once. Material for sequencing was peripheral blood. These receptors all stem from a man aged 50 to 59 with active or convalescent COVID-19.

The chain is built from TRBV2 and TRBJ2-7; D is unclear. V gave up 2 bases and J gave up 5 bases, with 10 bases separating them. Per germline, CDR1 SNHLY and CDR2 FYNNEI. The CDR3 runs to 13 residues. The CDR3 nucleotides are TGTGCCAGCAGTGAACCGAACTTGGACGAGCAGTACTTC. It is translated as CASSEPNLDEQYF.

The CDR3 spells CASSHSGANVLTF. In nucleotides, the CDR3 is TGTGCCAGCTCCCACTCTGGGGCCAACGTCCTGACTTTC. V and J are TRBV18 and TRBJ2-6; D remains unclear. This CDR3 region has 13 residues. The germline V gene encodes CDR1 KGHSH and CDR2 LQKENI. V shed 6 bases and J shed 0 bases, with 3 bases lying between them.

The CDR3 sequence: CASSPSGHGGYTF. CDR3 in DNA: TGTGCCAGCTCGCCTTCAGGACACGGGGGCTACACCTTC. The J gene is TRBJ1-2, the V gene TRBV18, with D possibly TRBD1 on 5 matching bases. With 6 bases removed from V and 8 bases from J, the gap between germline ends came to 16 bases. From germline, CDR1 is KGHSH and CDR2 LQKENI. This CDR3 is 13 amino acids long.

The sample holds a few counts of this clone. J is TRBJ2-2 and V is TRBV5-6, with a possible D match to TRBD2 (5 bases). V was shortened by 2 bases and J by 0 bases, with 14 bases between the two germline ends. The CDR3 is made up of 17 amino acids. Germline CDR1 SGHDT, CDR2 YYEEEE. This CDR3 reads CASSFLASMANTGELFF. CDR3 DNA sequence: TGTGCCAGCAGCTTTCTGGCTAGCATGGCGAACACCGGGGAGCTGTTTTTT.

This clone was detected a few times. The chain has TRBV4-3 and TRBJ2-1; 7 bases align to TRBD2. The V gene end was trimmed by 1 base and the J gene end by 10 bases; junction bases not matched to a gene: 7. Germline-derived CDR1 and CDR2 are LGHNA and YSLEER. The CDR3 covers 14 residues. Written as DNA, the CDR3 is TGCGCCAGCAGCCAAGGACGGGTCGGGAGGGAGCAGTTCTTC. Protein sequence: CASSQGRVGREQFF.

The rearrangement joins TRBV11-3 to TRBJ1-6, with D possibly TRBD1 on 5 matching bases. V was trimmed by 3 bases and J by 8 bases, leaving 11 bases between them. Germline V gives CDR1 SGHNT, CDR2 YENEEA. CDR3 length equals 14 residues. The CDR3 sequence is CASSLDPRDSPLHF. The CDR3 DNA sequence: TGTGCCAGCAGCTTGGACCCCAGGGATTCACCCCTCCACTTT.

V is TRBV6-5 and J is TRBJ1-2; D is perhaps TRBD1 (6 bases). The CDR3 has 13 residues. Germline loops: CDR1 MNHEY, CDR2 SVGAGI. V lost 7 bases and J lost 10, with 19 bases in between. The CDR3 region has the DNA TGTGCCAGCACCCTAGAAGAACAGGGAATCTACACCTTC. Amino acid sequence: CASTLEEQGIYTF.

This chain joins TRBV2 and TRBJ1-2; perhaps TRBD1 as D (5 bases). The ends were cut back, 7 bases at V and 3 bases at J, with 18 bases in the middle. The CDR3 has 15 amino acids. Germline V gene data show CDR1 as SNHLY and CDR2 as FYNNEI. The CDR3 is CASKAPGHPYYGYTF. CDR3 sequence (DNA): TGTGCCAGCAAGGCCCCCGGACACCCATACTATGGCTACACCTTC.

J is TRBJ2-1 and V is TRBV10-1; 11 bases match TRBD1. Germline values: CDR1 WNHNN, CDR2 SYGVQD (reference sequence). This CDR3 comprises 15 residues. V was clipped by 2 bases and J by 12 bases; unmatched bases: 9. The CDR3 nucleotides read TGCGCCAGCAGTGAGGGACAGGGGGCGGAAAACGTGCAGTTCTTC. Protein product: CASSEGQGAENVQFF.

The rearrangement joins TRBV6-2 or TRBV6-3 to TRBJ1-1; TRBD1 aligns across 9 bases. The CDR3 is made up of 14 amino acids. Unmatched junction bases numbered 2, after V lost 5 bases and J lost 1 base. The germline V gene encodes CDR1 MNHEY and CDR2 SVGEGT. The CDR3 spells CASSQGQGNTEAFF. The CDR3 DNA follows: TGTGCCAGCAGTCAGGGACAGGGGAACACTGAAGCTTTCTTT.

The chain recombines TRBV16 with TRBJ1-1, with 10 bases fitting TRBD1. Trimming removed 2 bases from V and 4 bases from J; junction bases left unmatched: 4. CDR1 is KGHSY, CDR2 FQNENV, per germline. The CDR3 is made up of 15 amino acids. The DNA for the CDR3 is TGTGCCAGCAGCCAACGGCGGGACAGGGGCACTGAAGCTTTCTTT. It specifies CASSQRRDRGTEAFF.

The rearrangement joins TRBV3-1 (or the pseudogene TRBV3-2) to TRBJ2-5, with 7 nucleotides matching TRBD2. Germline V gives CDR1 LGHDT, CDR2 YNNKEL (reference sequence). V shed 0 bases, J shed 4 bases, and the junction held 5 bases outside the gene matches. There are 15 residues in the CDR3. Here the CDR3 DNA reads TGTGCCAGCAGCCAAGATCCCGGCGGGGGAGAGACCCAGTACTTC. Its protein is CASSQDPGGGETQYF.

The chain uses TRBV10-3 and TRBJ1-2; the D gene is possibly TRBD1 (5 bases). Looked up from germline, CDR1 is ENHRY and CDR2 is SYGVKD. The CDR3 consists of 12 residues. Trimming stripped 2 bases from V and 8 bases from J, with 9 bases between. Here the CDR3 reads CAISEGGGGYTF. CDR3 in DNA: TGTGCCATCAGTGAGGGCGGGGGAGGCTACACCTTC.

This clone was recorded a few times. The rearrangement joins TRBV15 to TRBJ1-2; D might be TRBD1 (5 bases). Per germline, CDR1 LNHNV and CDR2 YYDKDF (reference sequence). V was cut by 4 bases and J by 8 bases, with 17 bases left in between. This CDR3 is built from 14 residues. The CDR3 sequence is CATSMGAGTGGYTF. Written as DNA, the CDR3 is TGTGCCACCAGCATGGGCGCGGGGACCGGAGGCTACACCTTC. Variable domain in full (rest from reference TRBV15 and TRBJ1-2): DAMVIQNPRYQVTQFGKPVTLSCSQTLNHNVMYWYQQKSSQAPKLLFHYYDKDFNNEADTPDNFQSRRPNTSFCFLDIRSPGLGDTAMYLCATSMGAGTGGYTFGSGTRLTVV.

DNA for the CDR3: TGTGCCAGCTCCCCCGTGGAGTCCACCGGGGAGCTGTTTTTT. Encoded protein: CASSPVESTGELFF. The chain combines TRBV18 with TRBJ2-2; D is uncertain. V lost 6 bases and J lost 4, with 12 bases in between. Germline CDR1 reads KGHSH; CDR2 reads LQKENI. The CDR3 covers 14 residues.

The rearrangement uses TRBV28 and TRBJ1-2; no firm D call. Trimming took 8 bases from V and 8 from J, leaving 21 bases between them. Germline-derived CDR1 and CDR2 are MDHEN and SYDVKM. CDR3 size: 14 residues. The CDR3 reads CASRIPKSGRGYTF. CDR3 nucleotides: TGTGCCAGCCGAATACCCAAATCGGGAAGGGGCTACACCTTC.

The chain carries TRBV19 and TRBJ1-5, with D maybe TRBD1 (5 bases). Trimming shortened V by 9 bases and J by 0 bases, and 12 bases separated the two germline ends. The CDR3 has 14 amino acids. Looked up from germline, CDR1 is LNHDA and CDR2 is SQIVND (reference sequence). CDR3 sequence reads: CASRRQHSNQPQHF. The CDR3 DNA follows: TGTGCCAGCAGGAGACAGCATAGCAATCAGCCCCAGCATTTT.

The chain carries TRBV30 and TRBJ2-7, with D tentatively TRBD1 (6 bases). The CDR3 contains 21 residues. CDR1 GTSNPN and CDR2 SVGIG come from the germline V gene (reference sequence). Trimming shortened V by 1 base and J by 6 bases, and 37 bases separated the two germline ends. CDR3 nucleotides: TGTGCCTGGAGTGAACAAAAACCCAGGGGTGGAACACCCAGCCGCCGCCTCGAGCAGTACTTC. Its translation: CAWSEQKPRGGTPSRRLEQYF.

The V gene is TRBV25-1, the J gene TRBJ2-7; possibly TRBD1 for D (6 bases). The CDR3 has 12 residues. The germline V gene encodes CDR1 MGHDK and CDR2 SYGVNS. V lost 6 bases and J 1 base, leaving 7 bases between the germline ends. For the CDR3, the DNA is TGTGCCAGCAGAGGGGGATCCTACGAGCAGTACTTC. This codes for CASRGGSYEQYF.

This rearrangement joins TRBV28 to TRBJ1-6, with 7 bases fitting TRBD1. This CDR3 comprises 14 residues. J lost 2 bases, V lost 8 bases, and 3 bases had no gene match. CDR1 and CDR2 from the germline V gene are MDHEN and SYDVKM. The CDR3 DNA sequence: TGTGCCAGCCATAGGGGGCCCTATAATTCACCCCTCCACTTT. Its protein product is CASHRGPYNSPLHF.

The V call is TRBV28, the J call TRBJ1-1; D is uncertain. Germline CDR1 and CDR2: MDHEN and SYDVKM. Trimming cost V 4 bases and J 3 bases, with 6 bases left between them. The length of the CDR3 is 12 residues. Written as DNA, the CDR3 is TGTGCCAGCAGTTCCCCTCACACTGAAGCTTTCTTT. It translates to CASSSPHTEAFF.

The V gene is TRBV5-1, the J gene TRBJ2-3; TRBD1 agrees at 8 bases. CDR3 length: 17 amino acids. Per germline, CDR1 SGHRS and CDR2 YFSETQ. After removal of 1 base from V and 0 bases from J, the junction contained 7 bases not matched to a gene. Here the CDR3 reads CASSLIQGAGSTDTQYF. The CDR3 nucleotides read TGCGCCAGCAGCTTGATCCAGGGGGCTGGTAGCACAGATACGCAGTATTTT.

This chain's CDR3 is CASRIHQGAGELFF. CDR3 DNA: TGTGCCAGCAGGATCCACCAGGGGGCCGGGGAGCTGTTTTTT. This sequence joins TRBV28 and TRBJ2-2; TRBD1 matches at 7 bases. CDR3 size: 14 residues. V was clipped by 6 bases and J by 6 bases; unmatched bases: 7. The germline gives CDR1 MDHEN, CDR2 SYDVKM.

The V and J genes are TRBV2 and TRBJ2-5, with TRBD2 identical over 11 bases. The length of the CDR3 is 18 residues. Germline assignment: CDR1 SNHLY and CDR2 FYNNEI. Unmatched junction bases numbered 21, after V lost 8 bases and J lost 7 bases. The CDR3 region is CASRRPEGLAAQGRTQYF. CDR3 sequence (DNA): TGTGCCAGCCGACGACCGGAGGGACTAGCGGCGCAAGGGCGGACCCAGTACTTC.